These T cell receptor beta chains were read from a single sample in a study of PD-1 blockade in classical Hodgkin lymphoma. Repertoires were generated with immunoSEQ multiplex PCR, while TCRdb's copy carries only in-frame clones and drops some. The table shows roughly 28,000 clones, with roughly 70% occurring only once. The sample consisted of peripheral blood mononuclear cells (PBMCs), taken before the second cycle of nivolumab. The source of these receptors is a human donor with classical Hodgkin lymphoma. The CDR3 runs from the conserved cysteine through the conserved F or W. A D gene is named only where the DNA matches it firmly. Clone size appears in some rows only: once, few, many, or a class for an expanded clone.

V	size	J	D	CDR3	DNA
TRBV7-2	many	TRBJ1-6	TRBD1	CASSRGQGSREPLHF	TGTGCCAGCAGCCGGGGACAGGGCTCAAGGGAACCCCTCCACTTT
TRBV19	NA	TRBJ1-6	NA	CASSFTGENSPLHF	TGTGCCAGTAGTTTCACGGGGGAAAATTCACCCCTCCACTTT
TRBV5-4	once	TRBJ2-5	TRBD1	CASSRDRAQETQYF	TGTGCCAGCAGCCGGGACAGGGCACAAGAGACCCAGTACTTC
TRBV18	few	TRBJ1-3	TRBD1	CASSVQGAAGNTIYF	TGTGCCAGCTCCGTTCAGGGGGCTGCAGGAAACACCATATATTTT
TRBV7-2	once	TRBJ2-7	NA	CASSRDRSGEQYF	TGTGCCAGCAGCCGTGACAGGTCCGGCGAGCAGTACTTC
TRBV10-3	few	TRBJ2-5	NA	CAISEPSISQYF	TGTGCCATCAGTGAGCCCTCTATATCCCAGTACTTC
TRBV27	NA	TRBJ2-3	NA	CASSLGVRREGEREYF	TGTGCCAGCAGCCTCGGGGTGCGGAGGGAAGGCGAGCGGGAGTATTTT
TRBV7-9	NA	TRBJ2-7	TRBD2	CASSLVGGSNEQYF	TGTGCCAGCAGCTTAGTGGGCGGGAGTAACGAGCAGTACTTC
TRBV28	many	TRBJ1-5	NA	CASSLRGVGVNQPQHF	TGTGCCAGCAGTTTACGAGGGGTTGGGGTCAATCAGCCCCAGCATTTT
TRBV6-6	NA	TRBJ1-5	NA	CASSYGANQPQHF	TGTGCCAGCAGTTACGGGGCCAATCAGCCCCAGCATTTT
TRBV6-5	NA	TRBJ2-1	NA	CASSRRDKHNEQFF	TGTGCCAGCAGTCGCCGGGACAAACACAATGAGCAGTTCTTC
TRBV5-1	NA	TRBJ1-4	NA	CASNRGSSATNEKLFF	TGCGCCAGCAATAGGGGCAGCTCTGCAACTAATGAAAAACTGTTTTTT
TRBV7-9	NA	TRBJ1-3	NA	CASSSPLSSGNTIYF	TGTGCCAGCAGCTCCCCTCTGAGCTCTGGAAACACCATATATTTT
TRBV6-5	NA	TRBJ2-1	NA	CASNQGYNEQFF	TGTGCCAGCAACCAGGGGTACAATGAGCAGTTCTTC
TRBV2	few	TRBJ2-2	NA	CASSGVEGGVPGELFF	TGTGCCAGCAGTGGGGTAGAGGGTGGGGTTCCCGGGGAGCTGTTTTTT
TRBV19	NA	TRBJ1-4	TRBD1	CASRPLDRGHEKLFF	TGTGCCAGTAGACCTCTTGACAGGGGGCATGAAAAACTGTTTTTT
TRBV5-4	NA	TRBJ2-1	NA	CATHGFRGGRGGKGNEQFF	TGTGCCACACACGGATTTAGGGGCGGGAGAGGGGGGAAGGGTAATGAGCAGTTCTTC
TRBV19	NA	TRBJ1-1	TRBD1	CASSHRGGHTEAFF	TGTGCCAGTAGTCACAGGGGAGGGCACACTGAAGCTTTCTTT
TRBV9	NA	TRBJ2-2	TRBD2	CASSERTSGRVTGELFF	TGTGCCAGCAGCGAACGGACTAGCGGGAGGGTCACCGGGGAGCTGTTTTTT
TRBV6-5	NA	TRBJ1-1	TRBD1	CASGLHRGITEAFF	TGTGCCAGCGGACTTCACAGGGGGATAACTGAAGCTTTCTTT